This is a list of T cell receptor beta chains from one sample in a study of blood T cell repertoires in COVID-19. Libraries were prepared by immunoSEQ multiplex PCR; TCRdb keeps only in-frame clonotypes and omits some of them. The table records about 200,000 clones, about 85% of them present only once. The sequenced sample was peripheral blood. These receptors were collected from a man in his sixties with active or convalescent COVID-19. CDR3s include the opening cysteine and the closing phenylalanine or tryptophan. The D gene is left open where the match is weak. Size tells how often a clone was seen (once, few, many) or the class of an expanded clone, and some rows leave it out.

. | TRBJ2-1 | . | TRBV6-5 | CASSYGGSGDSPFF | TGTGCCAGCAGTTACGGTGGATCGGGGGACTCCCCATTCTTC
. | TRBJ1-2 | TRBD1 | TRBV5-1 | CASSPGQGAGGYTF | TGCGCCAGCAGCCCGGGACAGGGGGCTGGTGGCTACACCTTC
once | TRBJ1-1 | . | TRBV18 | CASSVRAGQGNTEAFF | TGTGCCAGCTCAGTACGGGCAGGCCAGGGGAACACTGAAGCTTTCTTT
. | TRBJ1-1 | . | TRBV29-1 | CSARLFASMNTEAFF | TGCAGCGCCAGACTTTTTGCTAGTATGAACACTGAAGCTTTCTTT
. | TRBJ1-2 | . | TRBV7-2 | CASSFSRDSYGYTF | TGTGCCAGCAGCTTTTCCCGGGACTCCTATGGCTACACCTTC
. | TRBJ1-1 | TRBD1 | TRBV6-5 | CASTDRTGNTEAFF | TGTGCCAGCACCGATAGGACAGGGAACACTGAAGCTTTCTTT
once | TRBJ2-7 | . | TRBV5-1 | CASSFRGSAYEQYF | TGCGCCAGCAGCTTTAGAGGTTCGGCCTACGAGCAGTACTTC
. | TRBJ2-3 | TRBD1 | TRBV29-1 | CSVGDRETTDTQYF | TGCAGCGTTGGGGACAGAGAAACCACAGATACGCAGTATTTT
once | TRBJ1-5 | TRBD1 | TRBV19 | CASSSHRGGGNQPQHF | TGTGCCAGTAGCTCCCACAGGGGAGGCGGCAATCAGCCCCAGCATTTT
. | TRBJ2-3 | . | TRBV25-1 | CASNDPVTDTQYF | TGTGCCAGCAACGATCCAGTAACAGATACGCAGTATTTT
. | TRBJ2-7 | . | TRBV3-1/TRBV3-2 | CASSQVGYEQYF | TGTGCCAGCAGCCAAGTCGGCTACGAGCAGTACTTC
. | TRBJ1-4 | TRBD1 | TRBV2 | CASSPGGWEKLFF | TGTGCCAGCAGCCCAGGGGGTTGGGAAAAACTGTTTTTT
. | TRBJ2-7 | TRBD1 | TRBV5-1 | CASSRDRGTYEQYF | TGCGCCAGCAGCCGGGACAGGGGTACCTACGAGCAGTACTTC
. | TRBJ2-3 | TRBD1 | TRBV7-3 | CASSPRGDRDTNTQYF | TGTGCCAGCAGCCCGAGGGGGGACAGGGACACAAATACGCAGTATTTT
. | TRBJ1-2 | TRBD1 | TRBV9 | CASSFQTGQAAGYTF | TGTGCCAGCAGCTTCCAAACGGGACAGGCAGCTGGCTACACCTTC
. | TRBJ2-3 | . | TRBV19 | CASSMEGYPTDTQYF | TGTGCCAGTAGTATGGAGGGATACCCCACAGATACGCAGTATTTT
. | TRBJ1-2 | . | TRBV12-2 | CASRLSTVSGLNYGYTF | TGTGCAAGTCGCTTATCGACAGTCTCGGGCCTCAACTATGGCTACACCTTC
. | TRBJ1-1 | . | TRBV29-1 | CSVNGDKNTEAFF | TGCAGCGTTAACGGGGACAAGAACACTGAAGCTTTCTTT
. | TRBJ1-1 | TRBD1 | TRBV5-1 | CASSDRDSNTEAFF | TGCGCCAGCAGCGACCGGGACAGCAACACTGAAGCTTTCTTT
. | TRBJ1-2 | . | TRBV7-9 | CASSLGRSNYGYTF | TGTGCCAGCAGCTTAGGTCGCAGTAACTATGGCTACACCTTC
many | TRBJ1-2 | TRBD1 | TRBV18 | CASSPRTGVALEGYTF | TGTGCCAGCTCACCAAGGACAGGGGTCGCTTTGGAGGGCTACACCTTC
. | TRBJ1-2 | TRBD1 | TRBV19 | CASFTPFIRDSLTYGYTF | TGTGCCAGTTTTACCCCTTTCATAAGGGACAGTCTTACGTATGGCTACACCTTC
. | TRBJ1-2 | . | TRBV18 | CASSPDTGNGYTF | TGTGCCAGCTCACCGGACACCGGTAATGGCTACACCTTC
. | TRBJ1-1 | TRBD1 | TRBV19 | CASSPPKGANTEAFF | TGTGCCAGTAGTCCTCCCAAGGGGGCAAACACTGAAGCTTTCTTT
few | TRBJ1-1 | . | TRBV6-5 | CASSQQGNTEAFF | TGTGCCAGCAGTCAACAGGGTAACACTGAAGCTTTCTTT